The 11 T cell receptor beta chains given below trace back to one sample, sequenced in a study of blood T cell repertoires in COVID-19. Produced via immunoSEQ multiplex PCR; TCRdb's table is partial and in-frame only. The sample comprises approximately 60,000 clones, approximately 87% of which are singletons, and roughly 6.7% rests with the top ten. Sequencing was done on a sample of peripheral blood. These receptors were obtained from a man aged 55 to 70 with active or convalescent COVID-19.

This chain joins TRBV9 and TRBJ2-1; 8 nucleotides agree with TRBD1. This CDR3 comprises 17 residues. With 3 bases clipped from V and 8 bases from J, the junction kept 16 bases outside the gene matches. The V gene's germline CDR1 is SGDLS and CDR2 YYNGEE. The CDR3 DNA follows: TGTGCCAGCAGCGCCGGATCAGGGGGCGTCGGTCGATATGAGCAGTTCTTC. Protein product: CASSAGSGGVGRYEQFF.

This chain links TRBV2 with TRBJ2-7; tentative D call: TRBD2 (5 bases). The V end was cut by 6 bases, the J end by 0 bases, with 12 bases between. The CDR3 loop spans 14 amino acids. The germline CDR1 and CDR2 sequences are SNHLY and FYNNEI. The CDR3 protein is CASRASGSSYEQYF. DNA for the CDR3: TGTGCCAGCAGGGCCTCGGGGAGCTCCTACGAGCAGTACTTC.

This clone was observed a handful of times. The chain couples TRBV15 to TRBJ1-6; TRBD1 aligns across 10 bases. This CDR3 spans 16 amino acids. Germline CDR1 and CDR2: LNHNV and YYDKDF (reference sequence). Trimming cost V 3 bases and J 6 bases; bases outside gene matches: 5. This CDR3 reads CATSRTGGRGNSPLHF. The CDR3 nucleotides are TGTGCCACCAGCAGGACAGGGGGCCGCGGTAATTCACCCCTCCACTTT.

A single count supports this clone. The rearrangement uses TRBV2 and TRBJ2-7; D might be TRBD1 (6 bases). V was pared by 3 bases and J by 2 bases, with 14 bases between. Germline values: CDR1 SNHLY, CDR2 FYNNEI. CDR3 length: 15 residues. The CDR3 bases are TGTGCCAGCAGTGAGCAGGGGCGAGGGGCCTACGAGCAGTACTTC. It translates to CASSEQGRGAYEQYF. The full variable domain, in which reference TRBV2 and TRBJ2-7 provide the parts outside the CDR3, is EPEVTQTPSHQVTQMGQEVILRCVPISNHLYFYWYRQILGQKVEFLVSFYNNEISEKSEIFDDQFSVERPDGSNFTLKIRSTKLEDSAMYFCASSEQGRGAYEQYFGPGTRLTVT.

This sequence joins TRBV24-1 and TRBJ1-3; TRBD1 matches at 12 bases. The germline CDR1 and CDR2 sequences are KGHDR and SFDVKD. The length of the CDR3 is 19 residues. With 2 bases clipped from V and 0 bases from J, the junction kept 7 bases outside the gene matches. The CDR3 loop is CATSDCGTGGPFSGNTIYF. Here the CDR3 DNA reads TGTGCCACCAGTGATTGTGGGACAGGGGGCCCATTCTCTGGAAACACCATATATTTT.

V gene TRBV2 combines with J gene TRBJ1-5, with TRBD1 as a possible D gene (6 bases). Germline values: CDR1 SNHLY, CDR2 FYNNEI. The CDR3 extends over 15 amino acids. Trimming removed 3 bases from V and 9 bases from J, with 18 bases in between. DNA for the CDR3: TGTGCCAGCAGTGATTCCGACAGGAAGGATATGCCCCAGCATTTT. Translated: CASSDSDRKDMPQHF.

The chain carries TRBV29-1 and TRBJ2-1; 9 bases are a match to TRBD1. V lost 7 bases, J lost 7 bases, and 8 bases stayed unmatched. CDR3 length: 13 amino acids. Germline lookup yields CDR1 SQVTM and CDR2 ANQGSEA. CDR3 region: CSEKDRGGNEQFF. Written as DNA, the CDR3 is TGCAGCGAAAAGGACAGGGGTGGTAATGAGCAGTTCTTC.

V and J are TRBV5-8 and TRBJ1-4; 7 bases line up with TRBD1. Germline V lookup: CDR1 SGHTS, CDR2 YDEGEE. V shed 0 bases and J 7 bases; nucleotides not matched to a gene: 6. The CDR3 is 15 residues long. For the CDR3, the DNA is TGTGCCAGCAGCTTGGGAACAGGGGATCTTGAAAAACTGTTTTTT. This gives the protein CASSLGTGDLEKLFF.

The chain carries TRBV28 and TRBJ1-4; D is unclear. The CDR3 extends over 11 amino acids. Trimming removed 8 bases from V and 3 bases from J, with 4 bases in between. CDR1 and CDR2 (germline): MDHEN, SYDVKM. The CDR3 DNA reads TGTGCCAGCGAGTCTAATGAAAAACTGTTTTTT. Its protein is CASESNEKLFF. The whole variable domain, remainder taken from reference TRBV28 and TRBJ1-4, is DVKVTQSSRYLVKRTGEKVFLECVQDMDHENMFWYRQDPGLGLRLIYFSYDVKMKEKGDIPEGYSVSREKKERFSLILESASTNQTSMYLCASESNEKLFFGSGTQLSVL.

This clone was detected only once. The genes are TRBV5-4 and TRBJ2-2; a weak D match, TRBD1 (6 bases). V gave up 6 bases and J gave up 8 bases, with 14 bases separating them. Per germline, CDR1 SGHNT and CDR2 YYREEE (reference sequence). The CDR3 totals 13 residues. In nucleotides, the CDR3 is TGTGCCAGCAAAGGGGGTTTAGCTGGGGAGCTGTTTTTT. This sequence encodes CASKGGLAGELFF. Based on the CDR3 plus reference TRBV5-4 and TRBJ2-2, the full variable domain is ETGVTQSPTHLIKTRGQQVTLRCSSQSGHNTVSWYQQALGQGPQFIFQYYREEENGRGNFPPRFSGLQFPNYSSELNVNALELDDSALYLCASKGGLAGELFFGEGSRLTVL.

V is TRBV6-5 and J is TRBJ1-6; 7 positions agree with TRBD1. With V trimmed by 4 bases and J by 5 bases, 8 bases remained unmatched. The CDR3 extends over 16 amino acids. Germline CDR1 and CDR2: MNHEY and SVGAGI. In nucleotides, the CDR3 is TGTGCCAGCAGTTTCCAATACAGGGGTAATAATTCACCCCTCCACTTT. It encodes CASSFQYRGNNSPLHF.